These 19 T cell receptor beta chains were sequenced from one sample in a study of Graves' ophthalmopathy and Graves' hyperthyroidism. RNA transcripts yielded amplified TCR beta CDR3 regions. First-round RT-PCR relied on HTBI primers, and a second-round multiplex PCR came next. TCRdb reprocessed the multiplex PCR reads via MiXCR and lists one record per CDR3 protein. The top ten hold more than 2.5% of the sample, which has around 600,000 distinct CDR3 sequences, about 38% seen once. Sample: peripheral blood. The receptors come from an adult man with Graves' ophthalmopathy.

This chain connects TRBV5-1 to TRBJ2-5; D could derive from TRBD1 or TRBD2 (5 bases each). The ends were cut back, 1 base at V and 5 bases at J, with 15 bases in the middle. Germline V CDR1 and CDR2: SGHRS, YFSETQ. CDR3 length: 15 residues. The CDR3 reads CASSLWGGSVETQYF. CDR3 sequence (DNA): TGCGCCAGCAGCTTGTGGGGCGGGTCCGTGGAGACCCAGTACTTC.

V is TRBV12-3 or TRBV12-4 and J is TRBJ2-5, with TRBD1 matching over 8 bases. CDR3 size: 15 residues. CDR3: CASGPRQGYQETQYF. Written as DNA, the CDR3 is TGTGCTAGTGGTCCTCGACAGGGGTACCAAGAGACCCAGTACTTC.

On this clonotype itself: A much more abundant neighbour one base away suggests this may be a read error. The DNA of the CDR3 is TGTGCCAGCAGCCGTACAGTATTCGCTTCGTCTGGGGCCAACGTCCTGATTTTC. Translation gives CASSRTVFASSGANVLIF. The V and J genes are TRBV2 and TRBJ2-6, with D tentatively TRBD1 (5 bases). This CDR3 spans 18 amino acids. Germline CDR1 and CDR2: SNHLY and FYNNEI.

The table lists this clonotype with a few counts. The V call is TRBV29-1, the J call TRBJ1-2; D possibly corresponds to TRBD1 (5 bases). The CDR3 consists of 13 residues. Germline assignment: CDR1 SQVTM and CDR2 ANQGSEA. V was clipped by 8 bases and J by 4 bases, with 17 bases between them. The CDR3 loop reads CSLASQGIYGYTF. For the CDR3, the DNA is TGCAGCTTGGCCAGTCAGGGAATCTATGGCTACACCTTC.

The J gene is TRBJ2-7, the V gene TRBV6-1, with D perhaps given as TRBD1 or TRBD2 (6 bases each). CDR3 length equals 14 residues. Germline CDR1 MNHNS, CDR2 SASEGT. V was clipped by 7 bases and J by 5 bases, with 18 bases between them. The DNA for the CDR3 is TGTGCCAGCACCTCCCTAGGGGGGTTCGACGAGCAGTACTTC. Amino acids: CASTSLGGFDEQYF.

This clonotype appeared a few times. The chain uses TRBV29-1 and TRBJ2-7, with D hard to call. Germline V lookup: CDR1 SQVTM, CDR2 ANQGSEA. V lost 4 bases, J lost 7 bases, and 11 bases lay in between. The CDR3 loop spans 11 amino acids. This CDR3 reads CSVGSRDEQYF. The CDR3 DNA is TGCAGCGTTGGAAGTAGGGATGAGCAGTACTTC.

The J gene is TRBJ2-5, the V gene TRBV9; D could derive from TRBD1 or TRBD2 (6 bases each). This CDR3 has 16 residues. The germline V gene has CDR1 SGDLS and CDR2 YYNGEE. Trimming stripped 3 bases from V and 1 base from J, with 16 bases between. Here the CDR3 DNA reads TGTGCCAGCAGCGCAGGGGTGGGGGGTTTCCAAGAGACCCAGTACTTC. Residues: CASSAGVGGFQETQYF.

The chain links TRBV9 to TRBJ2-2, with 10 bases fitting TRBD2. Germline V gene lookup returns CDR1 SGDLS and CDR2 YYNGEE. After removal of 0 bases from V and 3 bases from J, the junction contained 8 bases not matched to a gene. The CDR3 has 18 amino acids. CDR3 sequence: CASSVVQAGGVYTGELFF. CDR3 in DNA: TGTGCCAGCAGCGTAGTTCAAGCGGGAGGGGTTTACACCGGGGAGCTGTTTTTT.

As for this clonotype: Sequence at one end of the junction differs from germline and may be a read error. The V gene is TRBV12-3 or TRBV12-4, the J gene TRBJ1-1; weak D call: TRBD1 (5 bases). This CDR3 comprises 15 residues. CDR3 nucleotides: TGTGCCAGCAGTTTTTACGGGACTAGGAACACTAAAGCTTTCTTT. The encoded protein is CASSFYGTRNTKAFF.

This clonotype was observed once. The CDR3 bases are TGCGCCAGCAGCCAAGAGGGGGGAGGGGGGCGTTCGGAGACCCAGTACTTC. Protein sequence: CASSQEGGGGRSETQYF. The rearrangement links TRBV4-1 to TRBJ2-5; the D gene is possibly TRBD2 (7 bases). V was clipped by 0 bases and J by 5 bases, with 19 bases between them. CDR3 length equals 17 residues. From germline, CDR1 is MGHRA and CDR2 YSYEKL.

CDR3 DNA: TGTGCCATCAGTACCCTCGGACAGGGGGGAGTCGGCGTCCTGACTTTC. It translates to CAISTLGQGGVGVLTF. This chain joins TRBV10-3 and TRBJ2-6; 10 nucleotides agree with TRBD1. Germline lookup yields CDR1 ENHRY and CDR2 SYGVKD. V lost 5 bases and J lost 12; bases outside the gene matches: 13. CDR3 length equals 16 residues.

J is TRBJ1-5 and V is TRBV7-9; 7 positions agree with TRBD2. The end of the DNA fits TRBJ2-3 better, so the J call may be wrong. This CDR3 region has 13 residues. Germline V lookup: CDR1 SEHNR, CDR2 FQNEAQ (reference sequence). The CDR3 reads CASSGRVVDTQYF. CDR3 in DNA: TGTGCCAGCAGCGGGAGGGTAGTTGATACGCAGTATTTT.

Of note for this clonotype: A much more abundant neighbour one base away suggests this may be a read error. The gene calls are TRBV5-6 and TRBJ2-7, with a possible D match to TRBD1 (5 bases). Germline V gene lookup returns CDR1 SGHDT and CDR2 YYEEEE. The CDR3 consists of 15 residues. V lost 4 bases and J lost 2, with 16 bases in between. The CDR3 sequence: CASSLGKGLPYEQYF. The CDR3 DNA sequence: TGTGCCAGCAGCCTCGGTAAGGGGCTCCCCTACGAGCAGTACTTC.

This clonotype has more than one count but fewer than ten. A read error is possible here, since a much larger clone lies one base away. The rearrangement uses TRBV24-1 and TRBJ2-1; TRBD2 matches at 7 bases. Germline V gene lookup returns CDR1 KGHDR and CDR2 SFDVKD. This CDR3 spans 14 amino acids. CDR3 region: CAASDLGGGNEQFF. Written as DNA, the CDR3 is TGTGCCGCCAGTGATCTTGGCGGGGGTAATGAGCAGTTCTTC.

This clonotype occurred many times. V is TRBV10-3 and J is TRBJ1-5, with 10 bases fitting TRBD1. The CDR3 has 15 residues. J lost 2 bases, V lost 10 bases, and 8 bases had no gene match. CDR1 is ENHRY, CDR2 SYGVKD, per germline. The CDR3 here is CATRQGAGGNQPQHF. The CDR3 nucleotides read TGTGCCACCCGACAGGGGGCTGGGGGCAATCAGCCCCAGCATTTT.

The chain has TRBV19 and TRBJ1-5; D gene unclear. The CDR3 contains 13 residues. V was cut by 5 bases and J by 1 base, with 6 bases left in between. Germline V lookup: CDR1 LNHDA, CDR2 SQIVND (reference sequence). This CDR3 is CASSGPSNQPQHF. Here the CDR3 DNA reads TGTGCCAGTAGTGGACCCAGCAATCAGCCCCAGCATTTT.

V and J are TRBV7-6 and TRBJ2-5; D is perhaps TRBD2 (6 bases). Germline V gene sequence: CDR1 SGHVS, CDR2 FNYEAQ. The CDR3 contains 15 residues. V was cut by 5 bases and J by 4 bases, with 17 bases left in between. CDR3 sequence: CASSPVLGGGETQYF. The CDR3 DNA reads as TGTGCCAGCAGCCCCGTGTTGGGGGGAGGAGAGACCCAGTACTTC.

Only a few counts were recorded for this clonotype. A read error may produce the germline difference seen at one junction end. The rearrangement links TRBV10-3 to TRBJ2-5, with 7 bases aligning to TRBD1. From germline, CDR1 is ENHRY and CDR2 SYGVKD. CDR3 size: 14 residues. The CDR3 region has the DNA TGTGCCAGCAGTACCCACAGGGGCGAGGAGACCCAGTACTTC. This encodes CASSTHRGEETQYF.

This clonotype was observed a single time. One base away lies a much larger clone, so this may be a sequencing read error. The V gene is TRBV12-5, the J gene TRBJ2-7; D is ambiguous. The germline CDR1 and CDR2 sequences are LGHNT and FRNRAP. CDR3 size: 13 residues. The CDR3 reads CASSPDATYEQYF. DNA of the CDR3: TGTGCCAGCAGTCCGGACGCCACCTACGAGCAGTACTTC.